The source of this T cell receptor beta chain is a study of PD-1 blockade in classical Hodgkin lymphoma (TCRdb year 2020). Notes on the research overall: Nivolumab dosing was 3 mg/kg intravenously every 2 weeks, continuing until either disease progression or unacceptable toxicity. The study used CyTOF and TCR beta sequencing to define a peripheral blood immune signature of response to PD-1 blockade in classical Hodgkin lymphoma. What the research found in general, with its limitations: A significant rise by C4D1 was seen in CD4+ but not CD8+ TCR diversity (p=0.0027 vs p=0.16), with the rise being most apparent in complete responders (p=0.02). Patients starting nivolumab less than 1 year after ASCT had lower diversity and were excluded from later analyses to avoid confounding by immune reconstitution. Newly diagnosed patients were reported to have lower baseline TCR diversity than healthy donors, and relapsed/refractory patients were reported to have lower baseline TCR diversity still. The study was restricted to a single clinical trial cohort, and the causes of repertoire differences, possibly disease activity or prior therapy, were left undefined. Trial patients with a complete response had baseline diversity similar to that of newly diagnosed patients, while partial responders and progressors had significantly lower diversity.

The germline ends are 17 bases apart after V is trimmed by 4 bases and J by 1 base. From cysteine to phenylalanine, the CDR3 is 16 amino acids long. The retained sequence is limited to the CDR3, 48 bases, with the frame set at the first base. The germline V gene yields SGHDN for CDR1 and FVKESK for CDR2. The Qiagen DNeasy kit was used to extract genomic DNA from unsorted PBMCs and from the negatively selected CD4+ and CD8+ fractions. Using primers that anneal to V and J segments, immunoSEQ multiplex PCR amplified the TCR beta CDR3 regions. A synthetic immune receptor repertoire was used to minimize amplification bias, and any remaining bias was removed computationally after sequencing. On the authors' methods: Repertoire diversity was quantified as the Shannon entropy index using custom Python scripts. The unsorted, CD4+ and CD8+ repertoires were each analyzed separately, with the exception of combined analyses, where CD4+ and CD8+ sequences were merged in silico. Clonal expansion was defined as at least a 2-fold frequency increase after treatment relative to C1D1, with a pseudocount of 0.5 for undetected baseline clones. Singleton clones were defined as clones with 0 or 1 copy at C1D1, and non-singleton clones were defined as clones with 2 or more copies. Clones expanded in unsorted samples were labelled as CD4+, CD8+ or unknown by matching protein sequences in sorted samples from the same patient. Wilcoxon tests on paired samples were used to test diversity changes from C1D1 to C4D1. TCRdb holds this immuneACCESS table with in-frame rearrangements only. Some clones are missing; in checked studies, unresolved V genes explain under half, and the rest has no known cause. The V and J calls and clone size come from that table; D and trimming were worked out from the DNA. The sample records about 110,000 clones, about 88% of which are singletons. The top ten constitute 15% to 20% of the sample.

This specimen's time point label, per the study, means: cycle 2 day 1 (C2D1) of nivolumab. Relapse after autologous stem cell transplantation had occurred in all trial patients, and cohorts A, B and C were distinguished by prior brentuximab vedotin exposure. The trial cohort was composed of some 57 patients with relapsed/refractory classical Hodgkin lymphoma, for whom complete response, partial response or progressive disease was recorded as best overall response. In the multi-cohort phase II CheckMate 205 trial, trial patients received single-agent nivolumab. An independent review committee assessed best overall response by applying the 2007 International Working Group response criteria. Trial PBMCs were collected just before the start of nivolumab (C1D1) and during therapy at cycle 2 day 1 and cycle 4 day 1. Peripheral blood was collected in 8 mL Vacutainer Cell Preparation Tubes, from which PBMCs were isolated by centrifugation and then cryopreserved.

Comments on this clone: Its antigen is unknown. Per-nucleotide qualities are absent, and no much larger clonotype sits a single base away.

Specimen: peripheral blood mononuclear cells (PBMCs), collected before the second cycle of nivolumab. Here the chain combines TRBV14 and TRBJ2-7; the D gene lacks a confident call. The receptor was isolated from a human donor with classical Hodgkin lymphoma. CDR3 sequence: CASSRKWDAASYEQYF. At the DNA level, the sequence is TGTGCCAGCAGCCGTAAATGGGATGCAGCTTCCTACGAGCAGTACTTC. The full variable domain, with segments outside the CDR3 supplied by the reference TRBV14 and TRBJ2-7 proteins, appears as EAGVTQFPSHSVIEKGQTVTLRCDPISGHDNLYWYRRVMGKEIKFLLHFVKESKQDESGMPNNRFLAERTGGTYSTLKVQPAELEDSGVYFCASSRKWDAASYEQYFGPGTRLTVT.